Sequencing of this T cell receptor (beta chain) was carried out in a study of blood T cells in healthy people across ages. The study's findings and limits: Getting older went along with TCR beta diversity per million T cells dropping roughly linearly.

Researchers isolated at least 6.5 million PBMCs per sample. This clonotype came up many times. The antigen is not known. Combining a sample-barcoded 5' primer with a J-beta primer mix, a second PCR ran for about 7 to 11 cycles. TCRdb fed the 5' RACE reads into MiXCR, producing one record per CDR3 protein. The sample lists hundreds of thousands of distinct CDR3 sequences; over 40% were seen once. CDR1 and CDR2 (germline): LGHDT, YNNKEL (reference sequence). Trimming removed 1 base at V and 7 bases at J, with 25 bases between. This CDR3 comprises 18 residues. Sequencing was performed on blood. This chain links TRBV3-1 with TRBJ1-2, with a tentative D call TRBD1 (6 bases). The sequence was collected from a woman of 80 years or more in good health. Here the CDR3 reads CASSQGQGLLGSSSGYTF. CDR3 coding DNA: TGTGCCAGCAGCCAAGGGCAGGGGCTCTTAGGTAGCTCCTCTGGCTACACCTTC.